Presented here are 5 T cell receptor beta chains from one specimen sequenced in a study of T cell responses to AZD1222 COVID-19 vaccine. Using immunoSEQ multiplex PCR, the repertoire was profiled, and TCRdb retains in-frame clones only, with some absent. This table holds roughly 140,000 clones, roughly 89% found once. The specimen comprised peripheral blood, sampled on day 0 of AZD1222 vaccination. The receptors here all came from an adult in good health.

The chain has TRBV7-9 and TRBJ1-4; 8 bases align to TRBD1. The CDR3 is made up of 19 amino acids. Unmatched junction bases numbered 13, after V lost 4 bases and J lost 0 bases. Per the germline V gene, CDR1 is SEHNR and CDR2 is FQNEAQ (reference sequence). The CDR3 DNA follows: TGTGCCAGCAGCTCGCAGAGGACAGGGAACGGTGCAACTAATGAAAAACTGTTTTTT. This gives the protein CASSSQRTGNGATNEKLFF. The full variable domain, rest sourced from reference TRBV7-9 and TRBJ1-4, is DTGVSQNPRHKITKRGQNVTFRCDPISEHNRLYWYRQTLGQGPEFLTYFQNEAQLEKSRLLSDRFSAERPKGSFSTLEIQRTEQGDSAMYLCASSSQRTGNGATNEKLFFGSGTQLSVL.

The rearrangement uses TRBV15 and TRBJ1-6; 9 positions agree with TRBD1. Per germline, CDR1 LNHNV and CDR2 YYDKDF (reference sequence). CDR3 length: 15 residues. Losses at the gene ends were 1 base for V and 9 bases for J; bases not matched to a gene: 4. CDR3 in amino acids: CATSRAGQGGSPLHF. The CDR3 DNA reads as TGTGCCACCAGCAGAGCGGGACAGGGTGGTTCACCCCTCCACTTT.

This clone is categorized as medium-sized. This chain uses TRBV21-1 with TRBJ1-1. TRBV21-1 is tagged as a pseudogene. The CDR3 runs 17 residues. The CDR3 here is CASSKGEKGRANTEAFF. The CDR3 DNA reads TGTGCCAGCAGCAAAGGGGAAAAGGGACGGGCGAACACTGAAGCTTTCTTT.

V usage is TRBV11-2 and J usage is TRBJ1-4, with D possibly being TRBD1 (5 bases). V lost 5 bases to trimming and J lost 10 bases, with 11 bases between them. The length of the CDR3 is 12 residues. Looked up from germline, CDR1 is SGHAT and CDR2 is FQNNGV. The CDR3 is CASSRGGGKLFF. The CDR3 coding sequence is TGTGCCAGCAGCCGGGGTGGGGGAAAACTGTTTTTT.

The genes are TRBV5-1 and TRBJ2-2; D unresolved. The CDR3 sequence is 13 residues long. Trimming removed 7 bases at V and 3 bases at J, with 10 bases between. The germline gives CDR1 SGHRS, CDR2 YFSETQ. CDR3 DNA: TGCGCCAGCGAGGCCCTTTACACCGGGGAGCTGTTTTTT. This sequence encodes CASEALYTGELFF.